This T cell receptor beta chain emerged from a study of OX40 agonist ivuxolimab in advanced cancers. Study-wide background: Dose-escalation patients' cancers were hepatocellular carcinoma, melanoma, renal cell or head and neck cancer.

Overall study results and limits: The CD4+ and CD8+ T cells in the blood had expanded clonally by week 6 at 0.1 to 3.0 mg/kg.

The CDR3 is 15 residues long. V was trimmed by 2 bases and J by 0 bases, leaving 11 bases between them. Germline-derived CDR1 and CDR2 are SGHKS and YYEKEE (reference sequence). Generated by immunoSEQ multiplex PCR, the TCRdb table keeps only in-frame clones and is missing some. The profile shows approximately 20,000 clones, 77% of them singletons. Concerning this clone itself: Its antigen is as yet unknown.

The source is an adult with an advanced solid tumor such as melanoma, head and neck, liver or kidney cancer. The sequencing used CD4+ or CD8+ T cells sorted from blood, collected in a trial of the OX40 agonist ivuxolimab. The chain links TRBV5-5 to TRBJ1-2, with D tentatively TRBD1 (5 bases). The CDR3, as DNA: TGTGCCAGCAGCTTACAGGTACAACCTAACTATGGCTACACCTTC. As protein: CASSLQVQPNYGYTF.